This section outlines one TCR beta chain sequence together with its context. Its specificity is unknown. The CDR3 extends over 20 amino acids. Germline loops: CDR1 PRHDT, CDR2 FYEKMQ (reference sequence). The V and J ends lost 1 base and 0 bases, in that order; junction bases with no gene match: 10. This entry belongs to a study of T cell responses to AZD1222 COVID-19 vaccine. General study results and limits: All repertoire sampling was performed exclusively after the peak T cell response. Per reports, nearly half of all spike-specific TCRs target regions that are unmutated in variants. Baseline antibody screening turned up just a handful of seropositive AZD1222 recipients.

Pooling covered second doses at about 4 or about 12 weeks. The protocol was immunoSEQ multiplex PCR, while the TCRdb copy is restricted to in-frame clones and leaves out a portion. In the table there are 140,000 to 150,000 clones, about 90% of which are singletons. The specimen was peripheral blood, collected 28 days after the second AZD1222 dose. The receptor was derived from an adult who received the AZD1222 COVID-19 vaccine. The V gene is TRBV13, the J gene TRBJ1-3; 12 bases are a match to TRBD1. Here the CDR3 reads CASSLAGDRGQFSSGNTIYF. The CDR3 nucleotides read TGTGCCAGCAGCTTAGCTGGGGACAGGGGGCAATTCAGCTCTGGAAACACCATATATTTT.